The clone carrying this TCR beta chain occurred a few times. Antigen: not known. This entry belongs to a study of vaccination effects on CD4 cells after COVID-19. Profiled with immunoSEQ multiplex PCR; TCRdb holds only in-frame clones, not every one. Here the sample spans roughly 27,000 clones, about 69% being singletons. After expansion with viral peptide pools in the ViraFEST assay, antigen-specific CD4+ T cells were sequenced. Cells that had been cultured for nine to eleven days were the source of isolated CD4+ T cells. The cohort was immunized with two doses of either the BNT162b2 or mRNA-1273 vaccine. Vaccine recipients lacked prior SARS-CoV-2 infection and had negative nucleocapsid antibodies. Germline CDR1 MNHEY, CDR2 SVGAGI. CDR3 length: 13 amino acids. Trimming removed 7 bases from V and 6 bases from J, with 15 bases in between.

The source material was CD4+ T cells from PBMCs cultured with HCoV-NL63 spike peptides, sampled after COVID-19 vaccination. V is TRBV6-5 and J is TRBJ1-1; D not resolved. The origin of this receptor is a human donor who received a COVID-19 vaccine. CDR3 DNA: TGTGCCAGCACCTCCCCATATGGTCCTGAAGCTTTCTTT. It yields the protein CASTSPYGPEAFF.